A selection of T cell receptor beta chains follows, all from one sample in a study of T cell clones after liver transplantation. Generated by immunoSEQ multiplex PCR, the TCRdb table keeps only in-frame clones and is missing some. Of 25,000 to 35,000 clones in the sample, around 94% were seen once. The specimen was CD8+ T cells from blood, collected 12 months after liver transplant. Receptors originate from a human patient who received a liver transplant. Some T cells may be transferred from the graft donor. CDR3s include the opening cysteine and the closing phenylalanine or tryptophan. D genes are given only for firm matches. The size entry is marked missing in some rows and otherwise reads once, few, many or a size class.

D: TRBD1; size: -; J: TRBJ2-7; V: TRBV5-6; CDR3: CASSYGTGGYEQYF; DNA: TGTGCCAGCAGCTATGGGACAGGGGGCTACGAGCAGTACTTC
D: TRBD2; size: -; J: TRBJ2-1; V: TRBV15; CDR3: CATSRGAGVATGEQFF; DNA: TGTGCCACCAGCAGAGGGGCGGGAGTGGCTACGGGTGAGCAGTTCTTC
D: -; size: -; J: TRBJ2-7; V: TRBV10-3; CDR3: CAISEIMGEYEQYF; DNA: TGTGCCATCAGTGAGATAATGGGCGAGTACGAGCAGTACTTC
D: TRBD2; size: -; J: TRBJ2-3; V: TRBV27; CDR3: CASSPRDGGADTQYF; DNA: TGTGCCAGCAGTCCACGGGACGGGGGGGCAGATACGCAGTATTTT
D: -; size: -; J: TRBJ1-1; V: TRBV19; CDR3: CASRVYPGGLNTEAFF; DNA: TGTGCCAGTAGAGTCTACCCGGGGGGTTTGAACACTGAAGCTTTCTTT
D: -; size: -; J: TRBJ2-3; V: TRBV7-6; CDR3: CASSLALDTQYF; DNA: TGTGCCAGCAGCTTAGCCCTAGATACGCAGTATTTT
D: -; size: -; J: TRBJ2-7; V: TRBV11-2; CDR3: CASSSTRRYEQYF; DNA: TGTGCCAGCAGCTCGACCAGGCGGTACGAGCAGTACTTC
D: -; size: -; J: TRBJ1-5; V: TRBV7-9; CDR3: CASSGWTDNQPQHF; DNA: TGTGCCAGCAGCGGGTGGACGGATAATCAGCCCCAGCATTTT
D: -; size: -; J: TRBJ2-4; V: TRBV4-2; CDR3: CASSQDEGMGIQYF; DNA: TGTGCCAGCAGCCAAGATGAGGGGATGGGCATTCAGTACTTC
D: -; size: once; J: TRBJ2-7; V: TRBV11-2; CDR3: CASSFSASYEQYF; DNA: TGTGCCAGCAGCTTCTCAGCGTCCTACGAGCAGTACTTC
D: TRBD1; size: few; J: TRBJ2-1; V: TRBV6-5; CDR3: CASTPGQGEYNEQFF; DNA: TGTGCCAGCACCCCGGGGCAGGGGGAATACAATGAGCAGTTCTTC
D: -; size: -; J: TRBJ2-1; V: TRBV30; CDR3: CAWNLGGSSYNEQFF; DNA: TGTGCCTGGAATCTAGGGGGAAGCTCCTACAATGAGCAGTTCTTC
D: TRBD2; size: -; J: TRBJ2-5; V: TRBV30; CDR3: CAWIGQGTSGGKETQYF; DNA: TGTGCCTGGATAGGGCAAGGGACTAGCGGGGGGAAAGAGACCCAGTACTTC
D: -; size: -; J: TRBJ1-1; V: TRBV28; CDR3: CASSPGVGEAFF; DNA: TGTGCCAGCAGCCCCGGGGTAGGTGAAGCTTTCTTT
D: TRBD2; size: -; J: TRBJ2-1; V: TRBV29-1; CDR3: CSVVLASGSYNEQFF; DNA: TGCAGCGTTGTTTTGGCTAGCGGGAGTTACAATGAGCAGTTCTTC
D: -; size: -; J: TRBJ1-2; V: TRBV27; CDR3: CASTPGVGYGYTF; DNA: TGTGCCAGCACTCCAGGGGTGGGCTATGGCTACACCTTC
D: -; size: -; J: TRBJ2-2; V: TRBV7-6; CDR3: CASSFGGTGELFF; DNA: TGTGCCAGCAGCTTCGGGGGCACCGGGGAGCTGTTTTTT
D: TRBD1; size: -; J: TRBJ2-1; V: TRBV7-9; CDR3: CASPPGTGGYNEQFF; DNA: TGTGCCAGCCCCCCGGGGACAGGGGGTTACAATGAGCAGTTCTTC
D: TRBD1; size: -; J: TRBJ2-7; V: TRBV5-4; CDR3: CASSSGQVYEQYF; DNA: TGTGCCAGCAGCTCCGGACAGGTCTACGAGCAGTACTTC
D: TRBD2; size: medium-sized; J: TRBJ2-1; V: TRBV9; CDR3: CASSPSGGPGNEQFF; DNA: TGTGCCAGCAGCCCGTCGGGGGGGCCCGGCAATGAGCAGTTCTTC
D: -; size: few; J: TRBJ1-4; V: TRBV19; CDR3: CASSTAIGTNEKLFF; DNA: TGTGCCAGTAGTACCGCCATCGGCACTAATGAAAAACTGTTTTTT
D: TRBD1; size: -; J: TRBJ2-7; V: TRBV27; CDR3: CASRAGQASYEQYF; DNA: TGTGCCAGCAGGGCGGGACAGGCCTCCTACGAGCAGTACTTC
D: TRBD1; size: once; J: TRBJ1-5; V: TRBV7-9; CDR3: CASSLGTGTQPQHF; DNA: TGTGCCAGCAGCTTAGGGACAGGGACGCAGCCCCAGCATTTT